One and the same sample provided the 12 T cell receptor beta chains below, sequenced in a study of neurological immune-mediated disorders. TCRdb reprocessed the 5' RACE reads via MiXCR and lists one record per CDR3 protein. The sample has fewer than 40,000 distinct CDR3 sequences; approximately 4% are singletons. The sequenced sample was CD4+ T cells from blood. These receptors came from a woman aged 40 to 50 in good health.

This clonotype was recorded at least ten times. The chain recombines TRBV27 with TRBJ1-6; D uncertain. CDR1 MNHEY and CDR2 SMNVEV come from the germline V gene (reference sequence). This CDR3 spans 14 amino acids. V lost 5 bases and J 6 bases, leaving 11 bases between the germline ends. The CDR3 DNA is TGTGCCAGCAGTATCCGACCTGGTAATTCACCCCTCCACTTT. Translating it yields CASSIRPGNSPLHF.

This clonotype came up many times. V is TRBV5-1 and J is TRBJ2-7; TRBD1 matches at 9 bases. J lost 2 bases, V lost 3 bases, and 12 bases had no gene match. The CDR3 totals 17 residues. CDR1 and CDR2 (germline): SGHRS, YFSETQ. CDR3 DNA sequence: TGCGCCAGCAGCTCCGGTAGGGGGACAGGGATCCCCTACGAGCAGTACTTC. Amino acids: CASSSGRGTGIPYEQYF. Full variable domain (missing parts from reference TRBV5-1 and TRBJ2-7): KAGVTQTPRYLIKTRGQQVTLSCSPISGHRSVSWYQQTPGQGLQFLFEYFSETQRNKGNFPGRFSGRQFSNSRSEMNVSTLELGDSALYLCASSSGRGTGIPYEQYFGPGTRLTVT.

This clonotype was counted at least ten times. This chain links TRBV4-1 with TRBJ2-7, with unresolved D. The germline V gene encodes CDR1 MGHRA and CDR2 YSYEKL. The CDR3 is 16 residues long. Between the trimmed V and J ends, which lost 2 bases and 5 bases, there was a span of 19 bases. The CDR3 loop is CASSQNDQVKSDEQYF. In nucleotides, the CDR3 is TGCGCCAGCAGCCAAAACGATCAGGTGAAATCTGACGAGCAGTACTTC.

This clonotype was counted only a few times. A read error may be the cause here, since a much bigger clone is one base away. The chain couples TRBV5-1 to TRBJ2-6; D ambiguous. CDR3 length: 15 amino acids. V dropped 9 bases and J dropped 0 bases, with 13 bases sitting between them. Germline V gene sequence: CDR1 SGHRS, CDR2 YFSETQ. The CDR3 DNA reads TGCGCCAACTCGGTGCCGACCTCTGGGGCCAACGTCCTGACTTTC. Protein product: CANSVPTSGANVLTF.

This clonotype occurred many times. V gene TRBV12-3 or TRBV12-4 combines with J gene TRBJ2-7, with 12 bases matching TRBD1. J was trimmed by 6 bases and V by 3 bases; bases with no gene match: 3. The CDR3 totals 14 residues. CDR3 sequence reads: CASSLGTGGSEQYF. The CDR3 coding sequence is TGTGCCAGCAGTTTGGGGACAGGGGGCTCCGAGCAGTACTTC.

Ten or more counts support this clonotype. This chain connects TRBV3-1 to TRBJ2-7; 8 bases match TRBD1. Germline V CDR1 and CDR2: LGHDT, YNNKEL (reference sequence). The junction had 4 bases not matched to a gene; V was cut back by 0 bases and J by 3 bases. The CDR3 totals 15 residues. The CDR3 DNA follows: TGTGCCAGCAGCCAAGATGACACAGGGGGCTACGAGCAGTACTTC. Translation gives CASSQDDTGGYEQYF.

This clonotype was picked up many times. The gene calls are TRBV3-1 and TRBJ2-5; the D gene could be TRBD1 or TRBD2 (5 bases each). The CDR3 loop spans 14 amino acids. Germline V CDR1 and CDR2: LGHDT, YNNKEL (reference sequence). The V end lost 1 base, the J end lost 4 bases, and 10 bases lay between the germline ends. CDR3 sequence reads: CASSQAGAGETQYF. CDR3 DNA sequence: TGTGCCAGCAGCCAAGCCGGGGCGGGAGAGACCCAGTACTTC.

This clonotype was detected ten times or more. V gene TRBV15 combines with J gene TRBJ1-1, with a tentative D call TRBD1 (6 bases). Germline V gives CDR1 LNHNV, CDR2 YYDKDF (reference sequence). Deletions cut 6 bases from V and 4 bases from J, with 12 bases between. CDR3 size: 13 residues. The CDR3 DNA is TGTGCCACCAGGAACAGGGCGCGCACTGAAGCTTTCTTT. This gives the protein CATRNRARTEAFF. Full variable domain (rest looked up from reference TRBV15 and TRBJ1-1): DAMVIQNPRYQVTQFGKPVTLSCSQTLNHNVMYWYQQKSSQAPKLLFHYYDKDFNNEADTPDNFQSRRPNTSFCFLDIRSPGLGDTAMYLCATRNRARTEAFFGQGTRLTVV.

This rearrangement joins TRBV11-2 to TRBJ1-1; tentatively, D is TRBD1 (6 bases). Germline assignment: CDR1 SGHAT and CDR2 FQNNGV. The CDR3 contains 15 residues. The CDR3 here is CNSSGGAWRNTEAFF. DNA of the CDR3: TGTAACAGCAGCGGGGGGGCTTGGAGGAACACTGAAGCTTTCTTT.

This clonotype appeared many times. The V gene is TRBV28, the J gene TRBJ2-1; TRBD1 aligns across 7 bases. Trimming removed 5 bases from V and 5 bases from J; junction bases left unmatched: 12. The CDR3 runs 16 residues. Germline CDR1 reads MDHEN; CDR2 reads SYDVKM. The CDR3 nucleotides read TGTGCCAGCAGTCTAACCGGGACAGAGAGAAACAATGAGCAGTTCTTC. Protein: CASSLTGTERNNEQFF. Full variable domain (missing parts from reference TRBV28 and TRBJ2-1): DVKVTQSSRYLVKRTGEKVFLECVQDMDHENMFWYRQDPGLGLRLIYFSYDVKMKEKGDIPEGYSVSREKKERFSLILESASTNQTSMYLCASSLTGTERNNEQFFGPGTRLTVL.

This clonotype was seen at least ten times. The gene calls are TRBV6-2 or TRBV6-3 and TRBJ2-2; no reliable D call. The CDR3 is 14 amino acids. Germline V gene lookup returns CDR1 MNHEY and CDR2 SVGEGT. Trimming took 6 bases from V and 5 from J, leaving 13 bases between them. The CDR3 spells CASRRDLGTGELFF. CDR3 DNA: TGTGCCAGCAGGCGAGATTTAGGTACCGGGGAGCTGTTTTTT.

At least ten counts were recorded for this clonotype. The chain has TRBV10-3 and TRBJ2-5; TRBD1 matches 7 bases. The germline gives CDR1 ENHRY, CDR2 SYGVKD. The CDR3 spans 14 residues. V dropped 0 bases and J dropped 2; count of bases not matched to a gene: 0. In DNA, the CDR3 is TGTGCCATCAGTGAGTCGGGACAGCAAGAGACCCAGTACTTC. Translating gives CAISESGQQETQYF.